The 26 T cell receptor beta chains given below trace back to one sample, sequenced in a study of T-cell reconstitution after alpha-beta-depleted transplantation in children. The library targeted TCRbeta and was prepared with unique molecular identifiers. TCRdb fed the PCR reads into MiXCR, producing one record per CDR3 protein. Among 200,000 to 250,000 distinct CDR3 sequences, under 13% were seen once, and the ten largest hold under 30%. This specimen consisted of PBMCs, obtained before TCRalphabeta/CD19-depleted stem cell transplant. The receptor set was obtained from a child under two years old with acute myeloid leukemia, due to receive a stem cell transplant.

This clonotype has a count of ten or more. The gene calls are TRBV2 and TRBJ1-6; weak D call: TRBD1 (5 bases). Trimming removed 7 bases at V and 5 bases at J, with 15 bases between. The germline V gene has CDR1 SNHLY and CDR2 FYNNEI. The CDR3 runs 15 residues. CDR3 coding DNA: TGTGCCAGCACCTTGACAGCTGGAGATAATTCACCCCTCCACTTT. It specifies CASTLTAGDNSPLHF.

This clonotype was seen at least ten times. CDR3 in DNA: TGTGCCAGCAGTTTAGGACTAGGAGATACGCAGTATTTT. Its protein product is CASSLGLGDTQYF. This chain joins TRBV12-3 or TRBV12-4 and TRBJ2-3, with D tentatively TRBD2 (6 bases). Deletions cut 1 base from V and 5 bases from J, with 7 bases between. The CDR3 has 13 amino acids.

This clonotype appeared many times. This chain joins TRBV18 and TRBJ2-3; D uncertain. From germline, CDR1 is KGHSH and CDR2 LQKENI. The ends were cut back, 1 base at V and 6 bases at J, with 2 bases in the middle. The CDR3 contains 11 residues. The CDR3 coding sequence is TGTGCCAGCTCACCACAGGATACGCAGTATTTT. Residues: CASSPQDTQYF.

V and J are TRBV28 and TRBJ1-5; D is unclear. Germline V gene data show CDR1 as MDHEN and CDR2 as SYDVKM. The CDR3 has 13 amino acids. Trimming stripped 4 bases from V and 3 bases from J, with 7 bases between. Here the CDR3 reads CASSSHDNQPQHF. Written as DNA, the CDR3 is TGTGCCAGCAGTTCCCATGACAATCAGCCCCAGCATTTT.

This clonotype appeared many times. The chain couples TRBV24-1 to TRBJ2-3; TRBD1 matches 9 bases. CDR1 and CDR2 from the germline V gene are KGHDR and SFDVKD. V gave up 3 bases and J gave up 3 bases; unmatched junction bases: 9. The CDR3 is made up of 17 amino acids. In nucleotides, the CDR3 is TGTGCCACCAGTGATCCTGGCCGAGGGACAGGGACAGATACGCAGTATTTT. Its protein is CATSDPGRGTGTDTQYF.

This clonotype was detected ten times or more. The rearrangement joins TRBV14 to TRBJ2-2, with TRBD1 identical over 7 bases. This CDR3 has 14 amino acids. Germline V gene sequence: CDR1 SGHDN, CDR2 FVKESK. V lost 1 base and J lost 5; bases outside the gene matches: 1. CDR3 protein: CASSQAGQTGELFF. DNA for the CDR3: TGTGCCAGCAGCCAAGCGGGACAGACCGGGGAGCTGTTTTTT.

This clonotype has ten or more counts. The chain joins TRBV7-2 to TRBJ1-2; D might be TRBD1 (6 bases). This CDR3 comprises 14 residues. CDR1 is SGHTA and CDR2 is FQGNSA in the germline V gene. The V and J ends lost 6 bases and 4 bases respectively, with 15 bases between them. The CDR3 protein is CASRPGGQGYGYTF. DNA for the CDR3: TGTGCCAGCAGGCCCGGGGGGCAAGGCTATGGCTACACCTTC.

This clonotype was seen ten or more times. The chain couples TRBV4-2 to TRBJ2-1, with unresolved D. The CDR3 loop spans 14 amino acids. V was shortened by 1 base and J by 4 bases, with 8 bases between the two germline ends. Germline V gives CDR1 LGHNA, CDR2 YNFKEQ. Here the CDR3 reads CASSQVYTYNEQFF. The DNA for the CDR3 is TGTGCCAGCAGCCAAGTTTACACTTACAATGAGCAGTTCTTC.

The chain joins TRBV18 to TRBJ2-7; a weak D match, TRBD1 (6 bases). The germline V gene encodes CDR1 KGHSH and CDR2 LQKENI. This CDR3 is built from 14 residues. Trimming shortened V by 3 bases and J by 0 bases, and 9 bases separated the two germline ends. The DNA of the CDR3 is TGTGCCAGCTCACCTCAGGGGTCCTCCTACGAGCAGTACTTC. It codes for CASSPQGSSYEQYF.

This clonotype has ten or more counts. This chain connects TRBV28 to TRBJ2-7, with D perhaps matching TRBD1 or TRBD2 (5 bases each). Germline CDR1 and CDR2: MDHEN and SYDVKM. The length of the CDR3 is 15 residues. V shed 3 bases and J shed 0 bases, with 12 bases lying between them. The CDR3 sequence is CASSFVGGGSYEQYF. The CDR3 DNA reads TGTGCCAGCAGTTTTGTTGGTGGGGGCTCCTACGAGCAGTACTTC. Full variable domain (outside the CDR3, taken from reference TRBV28 and TRBJ2-7): DVKVTQSSRYLVKRTGEKVFLECVQDMDHENMFWYRQDPGLGLRLIYFSYDVKMKEKGDIPEGYSVSREKKERFSLILESASTNQTSMYLCASSFVGGGSYEQYFGPGTRLTVT.

This clonotype was found many times. The chain has TRBV27 and TRBJ2-7; the D gene is possibly TRBD1 (5 bases). V was clipped by 2 bases and J by 0 bases, with 5 bases between them. This CDR3 comprises 13 residues. From germline, CDR1 is MNHEY and CDR2 SMNVEV (reference sequence). The CDR3 protein is CASSLRGSYEQYF. The CDR3 DNA reads as TGTGCCAGCAGTTTAAGGGGCTCCTACGAGCAGTACTTC.

This clonotype was seen ten or more times. The V call is TRBV5-1, the J call TRBJ1-5; D possibly corresponds to TRBD1 (5 bases). Germline loops: CDR1 SGHRS, CDR2 YFSETQ. The length of the CDR3 is 14 residues. The V end was cut by 2 bases, the J end by 5 bases, with 11 bases between. The CDR3 DNA follows: TGCGCCAGCAGCTTAGACGGAGGGGATCAGCCCCAGCATTTT. Translating gives CASSLDGGDQPQHF.

Ten or more counts support this clonotype. V and J are TRBV6-1 and TRBJ2-7; D is unclear. Trimming pared 6 bases from V and 2 bases from J, leaving 17 bases between. Per the germline V gene, CDR1 is MNHNS and CDR2 is SASEGT. The CDR3 has 15 residues. The CDR3 reads CASSSDTEGAYEQYF. The CDR3 DNA reads as TGTGCCAGCAGCTCCGACACCGAAGGAGCCTACGAGCAGTACTTC.

This clonotype was detected many times. The chain couples TRBV3-1 to TRBJ1-6; weak D call: TRBD1 (5 bases). The CDR3 consists of 17 residues. CDR1 is LGHDT, CDR2 YNNKEL, per germline (reference sequence). V was pared by 1 base and J by 7 bases, with 17 bases between. For the CDR3, the DNA is TGTGCCAGCAGCCAAGTTTCGGTGGGACGGAAAAATTCACCCCTCCACTTT. This gives the protein CASSQVSVGRKNSPLHF. The full variable domain, in which reference TRBV3-1 and TRBJ1-6 provide the parts outside the CDR3, is DTAVSQTPKYLVTQMGNDKSIKCEQNLGHDTMYWYKQDSKKFLKIMFSYNNKELIINETVPNRFSPKSPDKAHLNLHINSLELGDSAVYFCASSQVSVGRKNSPLHFGNGTRLTVT.

This clonotype was counted many times. The chain recombines TRBV12-3 or TRBV12-4 with TRBJ1-3, with D uncertain. Trimming removed 5 bases at V and 2 bases at J, with 13 bases between. This CDR3 is built from 15 residues. In DNA form, the CDR3 reads TGTGCCAGCAGTCGGTCATGGCTAGCTGGAAACACCATATATTTT. It specifies CASSRSWLAGNTIYF.

The table lists this clonotype with many counts. The chain carries TRBV10-2 and TRBJ1-1, with 7 bases identical to TRBD1. This CDR3 is built from 14 residues. Germline V gives CDR1 WSHSY, CDR2 SAAADI. V trimming: 3 bases; J trimming: 3 bases; junction bases outside the gene matches: 4. The CDR3 sequence is CASSERQGYTEAFF. As DNA, the CDR3 is TGCGCCAGCAGTGAAAGACAGGGATACACTGAAGCTTTCTTT.

This clonotype was picked up a small number of times. The CDR3 DNA reads TGCAGCGTTGGGGACCTCACAGATACGCAGTATTTT. Its translation is CSVGDLTDTQYF. The chain joins TRBV29-1 to TRBJ2-3; D tentatively reads TRBD1 or TRBD2 (5 bases each). The V end was cut by 4 bases, the J end by 2 bases, with 7 bases between. The CDR3 is 12 amino acids. Germline V gene lookup returns CDR1 SQVTM and CDR2 ANQGSEA.

In this sample, this clonotype turned up a few times. This sequence joins TRBV29-1 and TRBJ2-7; D may match TRBD1 or TRBD2 (7 bases each). The V gene's germline CDR1 is SQVTM and CDR2 ANQGSEA. Deletions cut 4 bases from V and 5 bases from J, with 12 bases between. The CDR3 runs to 12 residues. CDR3 region: CSVARGGHEQYF. The CDR3 nucleotides are TGCAGCGTTGCCAGGGGGGGGCACGAGCAGTACTTC.

This clonotype occurred many times. J is TRBJ2-4 and V is TRBV11-2; TRBD1 is a possible D gene (6 bases). This CDR3 contains 16 residues. Trimming took off 0 bases at V and 8 bases at J, with 17 bases between the two ends. Germline V gives CDR1 SGHAT, CDR2 FQNNGV. The CDR3 protein is CASSLEGTGRWYIQYF. The CDR3 bases are TGTGCCAGCAGCTTAGAAGGTACAGGGCGATGGTACATTCAGTACTTC.

As regards this clonotype: Given a much more abundant clone one base away, this may be a read error. The V gene is TRBV19, the J gene TRBJ1-1; TRBD1 agrees at 10 bases. The CDR3 spans 13 residues. Germline CDR1 and CDR2: LNHDA and SQIVND (reference sequence). The V and J ends lost 11 bases and 4 bases, in that order; junction bases with no gene match: 7. The DNA for the CDR3 is TGTGCCGGTGGCCGGACAGGGGGCACTGAAGCTTTCTTT. Residues: CAGGRTGGTEAFF. Looking up the rest from reference TRBV19 and TRBJ1-1 gives the full variable domain: DGGITQSPKYLFRKEGQNVTLSCEQNLNHDAMYWYRQDPGQGLRLIYYSQIVNDFQKGDIAEGYSVSREKKESFPLTVTSAQKNPTAFYLCAGGRTGGTEAFFGQGTRLTVV.

Ten or more counts support this clonotype. V gene TRBV21-1 combines with J gene TRBJ2-7; the tabulated D call, TRBD2, remains unverified against the DNA. TRBV21-1 is labeled a pseudogene. The CDR3 sequence is 21 residues long. The CDR3 loop reads CASSKARKGLAGGTPCYEQYF. The CDR3, as DNA: TGTGCCAGCAGCAAAGCCCGAAAGGGACTAGCGGGGGGTACCCCCTGCTACGAGCAGTACTTC.

This clonotype was counted at least ten times. The chain combines TRBV15 with TRBJ1-1; the D is unclear. V was clipped by 5 bases and J by 1 base, with 11 bases between them. Germline loops: CDR1 LNHNV, CDR2 YYDKDF (reference sequence). This CDR3 contains 14 residues. The CDR3 protein is CATSPPRGNTEAFF. In DNA form, the CDR3 reads TGTGCCACCAGCCCTCCCCGGGGGAACACTGAAGCTTTCTTT.

At least ten counts were recorded for this clonotype. J is TRBJ2-7 and V is TRBV12-3 or TRBV12-4, with 12 bases lining up with TRBD2. Unmatched junction bases numbered 5, after V lost 4 bases and J lost 7 bases. The CDR3 spans 14 residues. The CDR3 protein is CASSSSGRAEEQYF. The CDR3 coding sequence is TGTGCCAGCAGTTCTAGCGGGAGGGCCGAGGAGCAGTACTTC.

In this sample, this clonotype turned up many times. The chain combines TRBV10-3 with TRBJ1-2; 7 bases match TRBD1. Trimming removed 0 bases from V and 4 bases from J; junction bases left unmatched: 5. There are 15 residues in the CDR3. From germline, CDR1 is ENHRY and CDR2 SYGVKD. CDR3 loop: CAISESRGLAYGYTF. The CDR3 bases are TGTGCCATCAGTGAGTCGAGGGGGCTCGCCTATGGCTACACCTTC.

This clonotype was found many times. The V and J genes are TRBV5-1 and TRBJ2-7; a possible D gene is TRBD2 (6 bases). CDR3 length: 14 residues. V shed 5 bases and J shed 5 bases, with 17 bases lying between them. Looked up from germline, CDR1 is SGHRS and CDR2 is YFSETQ. The CDR3 reads CASSLGIRGNEQYF. Here the CDR3 DNA reads TGCGCCAGCAGTCTTGGTATCCGGGGGAACGAGCAGTACTTC.

This clonotype was picked up many times. This chain connects TRBV3-1 to TRBJ1-3; tentatively, D is TRBD1 (6 bases). The V gene's germline CDR1 is LGHDT and CDR2 YNNKEL (reference sequence). Trimming left V 6 bases short and J 3 bases short, with 21 bases between. CDR3 length equals 17 residues. The CDR3 protein is CASREQGTRRFGNTIYF. The CDR3 DNA reads as TGTGCCAGCAGAGAGCAGGGGACGCGTCGGTTTGGAAACACCATATATTTT.